The sequence of this T cell receptor beta chain was determined in a study of blood T cell repertoires in COVID-19 (dated by TCRdb to 2020 to 2022). In terms of the full investigation: The collaborator samples originated in the United States, Italy and Spain and spanned the acute and convalescent phases of COVID-19. Subjects who had been exposed to COVID-19, were actively infected with it, or had recovered from it provided the deeply sampled blood TCRbeta repertoires that made up the dataset. The samples were drawn from the first 160 participants of the ongoing ImmuneRACE study and from some 1,300 subjects provided by 6 global collaborators. A freely available public database, intended as a resource for researchers studying the immune response to SARS-CoV-2, is where the repertoires were released. Nearly every sample came with metadata listing a de-identified subject ID, COVID-19 status, age in years and sex. Where HLA class I and class II types were available, the types were taken from metadata supplied by the sample provider, not from assay-based typing. The material from the prospective study consisted of cDNA or gDNA derived from T cells, B-cell-depleted T cells, or PBMCs. Here is what the overall study found, with its caveats: The amount of clinical and demographic metadata varied by source and participant and was provided uncurated.

In regard to this clone: Its antigen is unknown. No quality values exist for individual bases; no much larger clone is one base distant.

TCRbeta CDR3 regions were amplified from genomic DNA by means of the immunoSEQ Assay, a bias-controlled multiplex PCR. In the paper's pipeline: Within the assay, amplification of reference gene primers was used to estimate how many nucleated cells each sample contained. To quantify the absolute abundance of each unique TCRbeta CDR3 rearrangement, sequence reads were collapsed and filtered. For each sample, productive Simpson clonality was calculated by taking the square root of Simpson's diversity index across productive rearrangements. In its TCRdb copy, this immuneACCESS table keeps in-frame sequences only and misses some clones. Where compared with another copy, unresolved V genes explain less than half of these, and the others have no known cause. The V and J calls and the clone size are those of that table, but D and trimming were determined from the DNA. Counted in this sample were around 330,000 clones; over 85% of them appeared once. Of the sample, 2% to 3% is held by the ten largest clones.

Enrolling through a virtual design, the prospective study's participants ranged in age from roughly 18 to 95 years and lived across 24 United States geographic areas. In the prospective study, cohorts were assigned on the basis of participant-reported clinical history obtained from a screening survey and a study questionnaire. For ImmuneRACE Cohort 3, a participant was defined as recovered based on two consecutive negative NP/OP PCR tests, clearance by a healthcare professional, or resolution of symptoms. Mobile phlebotomists in the prospective study collected whole blood, serum and a nasopharyngeal or oropharyngeal swab from every participant. Over a roughly 2-month period, participants in the prospective study had the option of providing additional blood draws and questionnaires. Before DNA extraction, prospective study blood samples were shipped either frozen or at room temperature. Including the terminal cysteine and phenylalanine, the CDR3 comprises 15 residues. Of all the DNA, just the CDR3 is kept, 45 bases in frame from base 1. V is shortened by 0 bases, J by 8 bases, and the region joining them spans 12 bases. CDR1 and CDR2 are read off the germline V gene as SGHRS and YFSETQ.

The specimen sequenced was PBMCs or T cells enriched from blood (not recorded which). The TCR was taken from a man aged 55 to 69 who had recovered from COVID-19. Recombination joined TRBV5-1 with TRBJ2-6; possibly the D gene is TRBD1, per 5 matching bases. The CDR3 region reads CASSLASGPPNVLTF. The DNA is as follows: TGCGCCAGCAGCTTGGCTTCAGGGCCCCCCAACGTCCTGACTTTC.